This T cell receptor beta chain was captured in a study of blood T cell repertoires in COVID-19 (dated by TCRdb to about 2020). A note on the overall study: The collaborator samples originated in the United States, Italy and Spain and spanned the acute and convalescent phases of COVID-19. The prospective study material was composed of cDNA or gDNA derived from T cells, B-cell-depleted T cells, or PBMCs. The dataset comprised deeply sampled blood TCRbeta repertoires from subjects exposed to, actively infected with, or recovered from COVID-19. The repertoires were made available in a free public database intended to serve as a resource for research on the immune response to SARS-CoV-2. The samples were drawn from the first 160 participants of the ongoing ImmuneRACE study and from some 1,300 subjects provided by 6 global collaborators. Nearly every sample came with metadata listing a de-identified subject ID, COVID-19 status, age in years and sex. Where HLA class I and class II types were available, the types were taken from metadata supplied by the sample provider, not from assay-based typing. Study-level results and caveats: Clinical and demographic metadata were provided uncurated, with the amount varying by source and participant.

A remark on this clone: Its antigen remains unidentified. No qualities accompany the bases; no much larger clone lies one base away.

The immunoSEQ Assay, a bias-controlled multiplex PCR, was used to amplify TCRbeta CDR3 regions from genomic DNA. The published analysis was carried out like this. Within the assay, amplification of reference gene primers was used to estimate how many nucleated cells each sample contained. To quantify the absolute abundance of each unique TCRbeta CDR3 rearrangement, sequence reads were collapsed and filtered. For each sample, productive Simpson clonality was calculated as the square root of Simpson's diversity index across productive rearrangements. Here the immuneACCESS table is served through TCRdb, limited to in-frame sequences with V and J called. Missing clones are a known gap in these copies; in checked studies unresolved V genes cover under half, and the rest lacks a known reason. That table supplies the V and J calls and clone size; D and trimming were determined from the DNA. This sample is represented by around 54,000 clones; less than 95% of them were singletons. In total, the top ten clones hold roughly 3% of the sample.

Each collaborating institution followed its own protocols to collect whole blood in K2EDTA tubes. For TCRbeta analysis, collaborators shipped samples as frozen whole blood, isolated PBMCs, or DNA extracted from either of those sample types. Sequenced sample: peripheral blood. The TCR originated in a human donor in a cohort sampled during active COVID-19.

The CDR3 protein is CASSSGGTENTEAFF. The nucleotide sequence reads TGTGCCAGCAGTTCCGGCGGGACAGAGAACACTGAAGCTTTCTTT. Recombination joined TRBV6-5 with TRBJ1-1; TRBD1 matches 7 bases in the middle. From the cysteine through the phenylalanine, the CDR3 covers 15 amino acids. The entry retains the CDR3 DNA only, 45 bases that are in frame from base 1. Per the germline V gene, MNHEY is the CDR1 and SVGAGI is the CDR2. Trimming takes 4 bases off V and 1 base off J; junction bases not matched to a gene: 6.